This is a list of T cell receptor beta chains from one sample in a study of CD8+CD57+ T cells in acquired aplastic anemia. From the reads, TCRdb called clonotypes with MiXCR, one entry per CDR3 protein. The table includes under 200,000 distinct CDR3 sequences, over 40% detected once. Specimen: sorted CD4+, CD8+, or CD8+CD57+ T cells (not recorded which) from PBMCs. Receptor source: a human donor with aplastic anemia. The CDR3 runs from the conserved cysteine through the conserved F or W. Each record gives: V gene, D gene, J gene, clone size, CDR3 protein, CDR3 DNA. A D gene is named only where the DNA matches it firmly. Clone size is given for some rows only: seen once, a few or many times, or a class if the clone is expanded.

v_gene: TRBV10-3; d_gene: TRBD2; j_gene: TRBJ2-7; abundance: once; CDR3aa: CASCAIGLAGGWDF; CDR3nt: TGTGCCTCCTGTGCTATCGGACTAGCGGGAGGATGGGACTTC
v_gene: TRBV10-3; d_gene: TRBD1; j_gene: TRBJ2-5; abundance: NA; CDR3aa: CAISGTEQETQYF; CDR3nt: TGTGCCATCAGCGGGACAGAGCAAGAGACCCAGTACTTC
v_gene: TRBV7-7; d_gene: NA; j_gene: TRBJ2-2; abundance: NA; CDR3aa: CASRNANTGELFF; CDR3nt: TGTGCCAGTCGGAACGCGAACACCGGGGAGCTGTTTTTT
v_gene: TRBV7-9; d_gene: TRBD1; j_gene: TRBJ1-2; abundance: many; CDR3aa: CASSRQGAYGYTF; CDR3nt: TGTGCCAGCAGCCGACAGGGGGCCTATGGCTACACCTTC
v_gene: TRBV5-1; d_gene: NA; j_gene: TRBJ2-7; abundance: many; CDR3aa: CASSLDAGPYEQYF; CDR3nt: TGCGCCAGCAGCTTGGATGCGGGACCCTACGAGCAGTACTTC
v_gene: TRBV27; d_gene: TRBD1; j_gene: TRBJ1-4; abundance: few; CDR3aa: CASSPNRGNEKLFF; CDR3nt: TGTGCCAGCAGTCCCAACAGGGGTAATGAAAAACTGTTTTTT
v_gene: TRBV7-9; d_gene: NA; j_gene: TRBJ1-2; abundance: NA; CDR3aa: CASSLGSGYTF; CDR3nt: TGTGCCAGCAGCTTAGGGAGTGGCTACACCTTC
v_gene: TRBV5-1; d_gene: TRBD1; j_gene: TRBJ1-1; abundance: many; CDR3aa: CASSWSPGQGLMNTEAFF; CDR3nt: TGCGCCAGCAGCTGGAGCCCGGGACAGGGCCTCATGAACACTGAAGCTTTCTTT
v_gene: TRBV11-3; d_gene: NA; j_gene: TRBJ2-7; abundance: many; CDR3aa: CASSLRYDSSYEQYF; CDR3nt: TGTGCCAGCAGCTTAAGGTATGACAGTTCCTACGAGCAGTACTTC
v_gene: TRBV27; d_gene: NA; j_gene: TRBJ1-3; abundance: NA; CDR3aa: CASSLESSGNTIYF; CDR3nt: TGTGCCAGCAGTTTAGAGAGCTCTGGAAACACCATATATTTT
v_gene: TRBV12-3/TRBV12-4; d_gene: TRBD2; j_gene: TRBJ2-7; abundance: many; CDR3aa: CASRRTSGGAYEQYF; CDR3nt: TGTGCCAGCAGAAGAACTAGCGGGGGGGCCTACGAGCAGTACTTC
v_gene: TRBV6-5; d_gene: NA; j_gene: TRBJ2-2; abundance: NA; CDR3aa: CASSYSRNTGELFF; CDR3nt: TGTGCCAGCAGTTACTCGAGAAACACCGGGGAGCTGTTTTTT
v_gene: TRBV15; d_gene: NA; j_gene: TRBJ1-2; abundance: NA; CDR3aa: CATSRGHRALNYGYTF; CDR3nt: TGTGCCACCAGCAGAGGACACAGAGCCTTAAACTATGGCTACACCTTC
v_gene: TRBV15; d_gene: TRBD2; j_gene: TRBJ2-1; abundance: few; CDR3aa: CATSGPSGGPNNEQFF; CDR3nt: TGTGCCACCAGCGGTCCATCGGGGGGGCCGAACAATGAGCAGTTCTTC
v_gene: TRBV7-2; d_gene: NA; j_gene: TRBJ1-5; abundance: many; CDR3aa: CASSLEHGNQPQHF; CDR3nt: TGTGCCAGCAGCTTAGAGCACGGCAATCAGCCCCAGCATTTT
v_gene: TRBV15; d_gene: NA; j_gene: TRBJ1-1; abundance: many; CDR3aa: CATSGQMRAEAFF; CDR3nt: TGTGCCACCAGCGGACAAATGAGGGCTGAAGCTTTCTTT
v_gene: TRBV24-1; d_gene: NA; j_gene: TRBJ1-6; abundance: NA; CDR3aa: CATSDLSGTEEWPPLHF; CDR3nt: TGTGCCACCAGTGATTTGTCCGGCACGGAAGAGTGGCCACCCCTCCACTTT
v_gene: TRBV19; d_gene: TRBD1; j_gene: TRBJ1-2; abundance: NA; CDR3aa: CASAGTGGYTF; CDR3nt: TGTGCCAGCGCCGGGACAGGGGGCTACACCTTC
v_gene: TRBV15; d_gene: NA; j_gene: TRBJ2-7; abundance: few; CDR3aa: CATSRDRRVSYEQYF; CDR3nt: TGTGCCACCAGCAGAGATCGACGGGTGAGTTACGAGCAGTACTTC
v_gene: TRBV24-1; d_gene: TRBD1; j_gene: TRBJ2-1; abundance: NA; CDR3aa: CATSDSGTGAHEQFF; CDR3nt: TGTGCCACCAGTGACTCCGGGACAGGAGCCCATGAGCAGTTCTTC
v_gene: TRBV24-1; d_gene: TRBD1; j_gene: TRBJ2-3; abundance: NA; CDR3aa: CATSDLGQGSDTQYF; CDR3nt: TGTGCCACCAGTGATTTGGGACAGGGCTCAGATACGCAGTATTTT
v_gene: TRBV6-1; d_gene: NA; j_gene: TRBJ1-6; abundance: many; CDR3aa: CASSEVGGSSYNSPLHF; CDR3nt: TGTGCCAGCAGTGAAGTGGGCGGGAGCTCCTATAATTCACCCCTCCACTTT
v_gene: TRBV6-1; d_gene: NA; j_gene: TRBJ1-3; abundance: NA; CDR3aa: CASSEGESGNTIYF; CDR3nt: TGTGCCAGCAGTGAGGGAGAGTCTGGAAACACCATATATTTT
v_gene: TRBV6-1; d_gene: NA; j_gene: TRBJ2-5; abundance: NA; CDR3aa: CASSQLAHQETQYF; CDR3nt: TGTGCCAGCAGCCAGCTCGCTCACCAAGAGACCCAGTACTTC
v_gene: TRBV19; d_gene: NA; j_gene: TRBJ1-2; abundance: many; CDR3aa: CASSIQGYYYTF; CDR3nt: TGTGCCAGTAGTATACAGGGGTATTACTACACCTTC
v_gene: TRBV29-1; d_gene: NA; j_gene: TRBJ1-1; abundance: NA; CDR3aa: CSVEVGSMNTEAFF; CDR3nt: TGCAGCGTTGAAGTGGGCAGCATGAACACTGAAGCTTTCTTT
v_gene: TRBV2; d_gene: NA; j_gene: TRBJ2-2; abundance: few; CDR3aa: CASSEALQGDGELFF; CDR3nt: TGTGCCAGCAGTGAAGCGCTACAGGGTGACGGGGAGCTGTTTTTT
v_gene: TRBV20-1; d_gene: NA; j_gene: TRBJ2-7; abundance: many; CDR3aa: CSALTEGSYEQYF; CDR3nt: TGCAGTGCCTTGACAGAGGGCTCCTACGAGCAGTACTTC
v_gene: TRBV5-6; d_gene: NA; j_gene: TRBJ1-2; abundance: many; CDR3aa: CASSFRRGGDYGYTF; CDR3nt: TGTGCCAGCAGCTTTCGCCGAGGCGGGGACTATGGCTACACCTTC
v_gene: TRBV2; d_gene: NA; j_gene: TRBJ2-7; abundance: NA; CDR3aa: CASLLGPYPEQYF; CDR3nt: TGTGCCAGTCTTTTGGGTCCCTACCCCGAGCAGTACTTC
v_gene: TRBV4-3; d_gene: NA; j_gene: TRBJ1-1; abundance: many; CDR3aa: CASSQEFGGSEAFF; CDR3nt: TGCGCCAGCAGCCAAGAGTTCGGCGGGAGTGAAGCTTTCTTT
v_gene: TRBV10-3; d_gene: TRBD1; j_gene: TRBJ2-7; abundance: NA; CDR3aa: CASTARDRGINEQYF; CDR3nt: TGTGCCTCCACCGCAAGGGACAGGGGAATTAACGAGCAGTACTTC
v_gene: TRBV7-2; d_gene: NA; j_gene: TRBJ1-1; abundance: many; CDR3aa: CASSLVLIGTEAFF; CDR3nt: TGTGCCAGCAGCTTAGTTCTTATCGGAACTGAAGCTTTCTTT
v_gene: TRBV15; d_gene: TRBD1; j_gene: TRBJ1-3; abundance: few; CDR3aa: CATSRDRDPGNTIYF; CDR3nt: TGTGCCACCAGCAGGGACAGGGACCCTGGAAACACCATATATTTT
v_gene: TRBV10-3; d_gene: NA; j_gene: TRBJ1-1; abundance: many; CDR3aa: CATRAHGRITNTEAFF; CDR3nt: TGTGCCACCAGGGCCCATGGACGGATAACGAACACTGAAGCTTTCTTT
v_gene: TRBV24-1; d_gene: NA; j_gene: TRBJ2-5; abundance: NA; CDR3aa: CATALGRGETQYF; CDR3nt: TGTGCCACCGCTTTGGGGCGCGGGGAGACCCAGTACTTC
v_gene: TRBV4-2; d_gene: NA; j_gene: TRBJ2-3; abundance: few; CDR3aa: CASSQAGTRAPDTQYF; CDR3nt: TGTGCCAGCAGCCAAGCGGGAACTAGAGCCCCAGATACGCAGTATTTT
v_gene: TRBV20-1; d_gene: NA; j_gene: TRBJ1-2; abundance: NA; CDR3aa: CSATPDSRHYGYTF; CDR3nt: TGCAGTGCTACCCCGGACAGCAGGCACTATGGCTACACCTTC
v_gene: TRBV10-3; d_gene: TRBD1; j_gene: TRBJ2-7; abundance: few; CDR3aa: CAISDPRGQRNEQYF; CDR3nt: TGTGCCATCAGTGACCCACGGGGACAGCGCAACGAGCAGTACTTC
v_gene: TRBV7-9; d_gene: TRBD1; j_gene: TRBJ2-7; abundance: once; CDR3aa: CASSPDRDSYEQYF; CDR3nt: TGTGCCAGCAGTCCTGACAGGGATTCCTACGAGCAGTACTTC
v_gene: TRBV10-1; d_gene: TRBD2; j_gene: TRBJ2-3; abundance: NA; CDR3aa: CASSGRLAGSNNWDTQYF; CDR3nt: TGCGCCAGCAGTGGTAGACTAGCGGGATCCAACAACTGGGATACGCAGTATTTT
v_gene: TRBV20-1; d_gene: TRBD1; j_gene: TRBJ2-5; abundance: NA; CDR3aa: CSAGGTGSVETQYF; CDR3nt: TGCAGTGCTGGAGGGACAGGGTCGGTGGAGACCCAGTACTTC
v_gene: TRBV28; d_gene: TRBD2; j_gene: TRBJ2-7; abundance: many; CDR3aa: CASSAGDYEQYF; CDR3nt: TGTGCCAGCAGTGCGGGGGACTACGAGCAGTACTTC
v_gene: TRBV24-1; d_gene: TRBD1; j_gene: TRBJ2-3; abundance: many; CDR3aa: CATSDSVNRDRGLLDTDTQYF; CDR3nt: TGTGCCACCAGTGATTCCGTCAACCGGGACAGGGGGCTTCTTGACACAGATACGCAGTATTTT
v_gene: TRBV2; d_gene: TRBD1; j_gene: TRBJ2-1; abundance: NA; CDR3aa: CASRQGYYNEQFF; CDR3nt: TGTGCCAGCAGACAGGGGTACTACAATGAGCAGTTCTTC
v_gene: TRBV19; d_gene: NA; j_gene: TRBJ1-5; abundance: many; CDR3aa: CASSGGSGTQPQHF; CDR3nt: TGTGCCAGTAGTGGGGGATCGGGAACCCAGCCCCAGCATTTT